A selection of T cell receptor beta chains follows, all from one sample in a study of post-analysis software for immune sequencing data. TCRdb itself ran the PCR reads through MiXCR, one entry per CDR3 protein. The sample holds about 460,000 distinct CDR3 sequences, roughly 46% seen once. The sequenced material came from blood. The receptor set was obtained from a girl aged 5 to 17 with multiple sclerosis. Both conserved end residues are part of each CDR3. Fields, in order: J gene, D gene, clone size, V gene, CDR3 DNA, CDR3 protein. D genes are given only for firm matches. Only some rows state a clone size, as once, few, many or a class for expanded clones.

TRBJ2-5 TRBD1 . TRBV5-6 TGTGCCAGCGGGGACAGCCAAGAGACCCAGTACTTC CASGDSQETQYF
TRBJ2-1 TRBD2 . TRBV4-3 TGCGCCAGCAGCCAAGATCTGACTAGCGGGAGGTCCAGCTCCTACAATGAGCAGTTCTTC CASSQDLTSGRSSSYNEQFF
TRBJ1-2 TRBD1 few TRBV27 TGTGCCAGCAGTCCCGGGGACAGAGATTCCTATGGCTACACCTTC CASSPGDRDSYGYTF
TRBJ1-2 TRBD1 few TRBV6-5 TGTGCCAGCAGCAGAACAGGGGGCGGAGGCTACACCTTC CASSRTGGGGYTF
TRBJ1-5 TRBD1 once TRBV24-1 TGTGCCACCAGTGATACTGGGGACAGGGGGATTGCAGAACCCCAGCATTTT CATSDTGDRGIAEPQHF
TRBJ1-1 . . TRBV20-1 TGCAGTGCTGACCTCGACAGGAACACTGAAGCTTTCTTT CSADLDRNTEAFF
TRBJ2-7 . . TRBV7-6 TGTGCCAGCAGCACTAGGGACCCCCGCGGCGAGCAGTACTTC CASSTRDPRGEQYF
TRBJ2-7 . . TRBV20-1 TGCAGTGCTAGAGGTTCGGCAGGGTGGTCCTACGAGCAGTACTTC CSARGSAGWSYEQYF
TRBJ2-7 TRBD1 few TRBV20-1 TGCAGTGCACGGACAGGCACCTACGAGCAGTACTTC CSARTGTYEQYF
TRBJ2-7 TRBD1 few TRBV7-8 TGTGCCAGCAGCTTGTCTTCCGGGACAGGGCTCTACGAGCAGTACTTC CASSLSSGTGLYEQYF
TRBJ1-2 TRBD1 . TRBV3-1 TGTGCCAGCAGCCAAGGGACAGGGGATGGCTACACCTTC CASSQGTGDGYTF
TRBJ2-1 . . TRBV6-2/TRBV6-3 TGTGCCAGCAGTTACTCGATCGTGAATGAGCAGTTCTTC CASSYSIVNEQFF
TRBJ2-7 . . TRBV25-1 TGTGCCAGCACTCCTGCGGGCGACTACGAGCAGTACTTC CASTPAGDYEQYF
TRBJ1-2 TRBD1 few TRBV29-1 TGCAGCGTTGAAGGACAGGGGCTGGAATATGGCTACACCTTC CSVEGQGLEYGYTF
TRBJ1-5 . many TRBV4-1 TGCGCCAGCCAGGACGGTGCCTTCAACCCAGCTGGGCCCCAGCATTTT CASQDGAFNPAGPQHF
TRBJ1-2 TRBD1 . TRBV5-1 TGCGCCAGCGGGACAGGGGGCGCGAGTGGCTACACCTTC CASGTGGASGYTF
TRBJ2-5 . many TRBV29-1 TGCAGCGTTGTCGCAGTGGACAGACAAGAGACCCAGTACTTC CSVVAVDRQETQYF
TRBJ2-7 TRBD2 . TRBV20-1 TGCAGTGCTAGAGATCGTAGCGGGAACTCCTACGAGCAGTACTTC CSARDRSGNSYEQYF
TRBJ2-3 . . TRBV15 TGTGCCACCAGCGTTAGGAGGGCCCCGGAAGATACGCAGTATTTT CATSVRRAPEDTQYF
TRBJ2-3 TRBD2 once TRBV4-1 TGCGCCAACAGCCAGCCGACTAGCGGACAAATGGATGCGCAGTATTTT CANSQPTSGQMDAQYF
TRBJ2-7 TRBD2 . TRBV3-1 TGTGCCAGCAGCCAAGATCCTCAGCGGGGGTCCTACGAGCAGTACTTC CASSQDPQRGSYEQYF
TRBJ2-3 . . TRBV7-2 TGTGCCAGCAGCTCAACCACAGATACGCAGTATTTT CASSSTTDTQYF
TRBJ2-3 . once TRBV5-1 TGCGCCAGCAGCTTGGAGTCGGGCGGGGCCCTCTTTGATACGCAGTATTTT CASSLESGGALFDTQYF
TRBJ2-7 . . TRBV20-1 TGCAGTGCTAGAGAATCTAACAGGCTAGCCTACGAGCAGTACTTC CSARESNRLAYEQYF
TRBJ2-3 . . TRBV5-1 TGCGCCAGCAGCTTGGAGGGGCGGAGCACAGATACGCAGTATTTT CASSLEGRSTDTQYF
TRBJ2-7 TRBD2 few TRBV18 TGTGCCAGCTCACCGGGACTAGCGGGACACGAGCAGTACTTC CASSPGLAGHEQYF
TRBJ2-5 . . TRBV27 TGTGCCAGCAGTTCCGCCTCCTGGGAGCAGTACTTC CASSSASWEQYF
TRBJ2-3 . . TRBV20-1 TGCAGTGCTACAGACGCTACAGATACGCAGTATTTT CSATDATDTQYF
TRBJ1-2 . . TRBV4-1 TGCGCCAGCAGCCAGGGAGGGAGTAGTGGCTACACCTTC CASSQGGSSGYTF
TRBJ2-1 TRBD2 few TRBV5-1 TGCGCCAGCAGCTGGGGTGGGGGGGACTACAATGAGCAGTTCTTC CASSWGGGDYNEQFF
TRBJ2-7 . few TRBV21-1 TGTGCCAGCAGCAAAAGGGACAGGGGCCCAACCTACGAGCAGTACTTC CASSKRDRGPTYEQYF
TRBJ2-7 TRBD2 . TRBV5-1 TGCGCCAGCAACCCAGCGGGAGACCCGTACGAGCAGTACTTC CASNPAGDPYEQYF
TRBJ2-5 TRBD1 . TRBV12-3/TRBV12-4 TGTGCCAGCAGTAACCTACAGGGGGTGGGCGAGACCCAGTACTTC CASSNLQGVGETQYF
TRBJ2-3 TRBD2 . TRBV7-9 TGTGCCAGCAGCTTATGGCTTAGCGGGACATCTACCGATACGCAGTATTTT CASSLWLSGTSTDTQYF
TRBJ2-1 TRBD2 few TRBV20-1 TGCAGTGCTAGACCCGGACTAGCGGGCGCTGAGCAGTTCTTC CSARPGLAGAEQFF
TRBJ2-5 TRBD1 few TRBV4-1 TGCGCCAGCAGCCAAGTCCCCAGGGGGCGCGAAGAGACCCAGTACTTC CASSQVPRGREETQYF
TRBJ2-3 TRBD2 . TRBV4-2 TGTGCCAGCAGCCTAATGCGCGGGAGTGGTGGCACAGATACGCAGTATTTT CASSLMRGSGGTDTQYF
TRBJ2-3 TRBD1 many TRBV7-9 TGTGCCAGCAGCTCAGGACAGGGGAGCACAGATACGCAGTATTTT CASSSGQGSTDTQYF
TRBJ2-6 . . TRBV7-9 TGTGTCAGCAGCCCTCGGCAGGGGGCCGGGGGGACCTCTGGGGCCAACGTCCTGACTTTC CVSSPRQGAGGTSGANVLTF
TRBJ2-1 TRBD1 few TRBV9 TGTGCCAGCAGCGAGAATGACAGGGGATGGCACAATGAGCAGTTCTTC CASSENDRGWHNEQFF
TRBJ2-7 TRBD2 . TRBV20-1 TGCAGTGCTGGGGGGGGTGATAGCGGAACTTACGAGCAGTACTTC CSAGGGDSGTYEQYF
TRBJ2-1 TRBD2 . TRBV4-3 TGCGCCAGCAGCCAAGTCTTAGCGGGAGGTTATGAGCAGTTCTTC CASSQVLAGGYEQFF
TRBJ1-2 . . TRBV6-1 TGTGCCAGCAGTGAGGCCGCCCGTGGCTACACCTTC CASSEAARGYTF
TRBJ2-1 TRBD2 . TRBV5-1 TGCGCCAGCAATCAATCTCCCACTAGCGTAAGCTACAATGAGCAGTTCTTC CASNQSPTSVSYNEQFF
TRBJ2-4 . . TRBV3-1 TGTGCCGGCAGCCAAGGACGGCGGGACATTCAGTACTTC CAGSQGRRDIQYF
TRBJ2-5 . . TRBV12-3/TRBV12-4 TGTGCCAGCAGTAGCAACAGGGACGGAGAGACCCAGTACTTC CASSSNRDGETQYF
TRBJ2-7 . few TRBV10-2 TGCGCCAGCAGTGTTCTCCGCTACGAGCAGTACTTC CASSVLRYEQYF
TRBJ2-3 TRBD2 . TRBV5-1 TGCGCCAGCAGCTTGGAGGTAGCGGGAGGGCCCTCAGATACGCAGTATTTT CASSLEVAGGPSDTQYF
TRBJ2-1 TRBD2 . TRBV6-4 TGTGCCAGCAGTGACCGTCTAGCGGCTTACAATGAGCAGTTCTTC CASSDRLAAYNEQFF
TRBJ2-7 TRBD1 . TRBV14 TGTGCCAGCAGCCGCCGGACAGGGGTAGACTACGAGCAGTACTTC CASSRRTGVDYEQYF
TRBJ1-2 TRBD1 once TRBV4-3 TGCGCCAGCAGCCAAGACCCAGGGGGGGACTATGGCTACACCTTC CASSQDPGGDYGYTF
TRBJ1-5 . . TRBV3-1 TGTGCCAGCAGCCAGAGTGGGAGCAACCAGCCCCAGCATTTT CASSQSGSNQPQHF
TRBJ2-3 . once TRBV12-3/TRBV12-4 TGTGCCAGCAGTCGGGTAGAGGCGGGACTGTCAGATACGCAGTATTTT CASSRVEAGLSDTQYF